The rows below give T cell receptor beta chains drawn from one sample of a study of technical replicates of blood from a handful of donors. Measured with immunoSEQ multiplex PCR; TCRdb has only the in-frame clones, and not every one. The sample consists of about 80,000 clones, roughly 94% of them appearing once. Sequencing input: T cells isolated from PBMCs. These TCRs come from a human donor in good health. The CDR3 runs from the conserved cysteine through the conserved F or W. A D gene is named only where the DNA matches it firmly. The size entry is marked missing in some rows and otherwise reads once, few, many or a size class.

size	V	J	D	DNA	CDR3
.	TRBV6-5	TRBJ1-2	.	TGTGCCAGCAGTCGAATCAGGGTGTTCAACTATGGCTACACCTTC	CASSRIRVFNYGYTF
.	TRBV7-9	TRBJ2-7	.	TGTGCCAGCAGCTTATGGGAGTCCCACGAGCAGTACTTC	CASSLWESHEQYF
.	TRBV6-6	TRBJ2-7	TRBD1	TGTGCCAGCAGTTACTGGGACAGCTCCTACGAGCAGTACTTC	CASSYWDSSYEQYF
.	TRBV19	TRBJ2-3	TRBD2	TGTGCCAGTAGTATCTCTATACTAGCGGGAGGGCCGGATACGCAGTATTTT	CASSISILAGGPDTQYF
.	TRBV11-2	TRBJ2-5	.	TGTGCCAGCAGCCTGACCGGACAGCAAGAGACCCAGTACTTC	CASSLTGQQETQYF
.	TRBV11-2	TRBJ2-2	.	TGTGCCAGCAGCTTAGCCCTCGGGTGGACCGGGGAGCTGTTTTTT	CASSLALGWTGELFF
.	TRBV11-3	TRBJ1-1	.	TGTGCCAGCCTCCTTGGGGCGACACACACTGAAGCTTTCTTT	CASLLGATHTEAFF
.	TRBV6-5	TRBJ2-2	TRBD2	TGTGCCAGCAGTTATGGACTAGCGGGAAACACCGGGGAGCTGTTTTTT	CASSYGLAGNTGELFF
.	TRBV4-2	TRBJ2-7	.	TGTGCCAGCGCCCCCATAGCGGTCCCCTCCTACGAGCAGTACTTC	CASAPIAVPSYEQYF
.	TRBV11-3	TRBJ2-1	.	TGTGCCAGCAGCTTAGCTGCCTGGAGTGAGCAGTTCTTC	CASSLAAWSEQFF
.	TRBV5-4	TRBJ1-1	.	TGTGCCAGCAGCTCAGGACTCGGGTTGAACACTGAAGCTTTCTTT	CASSSGLGLNTEAFF
.	TRBV13	TRBJ1-1	TRBD1	TGTGCCAGCAGCTCGTATACAGGGGGCCCTGAAGGCGCTTTCTTT	CASSSYTGGPEGAFF
.	TRBV29-1	TRBJ2-7	.	TGCAGCGTTGGCGGGTATGACTACGAGCAGTACTTC	CSVGGYDYEQYF
.	TRBV6-6	TRBJ2-7	.	TGTGCCAGCCTGGCCGGGCGCGGGGAGCAGTACTTC	CASLAGRGEQYF
.	TRBV2	TRBJ2-7	TRBD1	TGTGCCAGCAGTGGGGACAGGGGGGTCGAGCAGTACTTC	CASSGDRGVEQYF
once	TRBV5-1	TRBJ2-5	TRBD1	TGCGCCAGCAGCTTTAGCCAGGGGGCATGGGAGACCCAGTACTTC	CASSFSQGAWETQYF
few	TRBV29-1	TRBJ1-1	TRBD1	TGCAGCGTACGGGGACAGACCAACACTGAAGCTTTCTTT	CSVRGQTNTEAFF
.	TRBV25-1	TRBJ2-7	TRBD2	TGTGCCAGCAGTGAGTGGGGGGGTGGGGGCTACGAGCAGTACTTC	CASSEWGGGGYEQYF
.	TRBV6-6	TRBJ2-1	TRBD2	TGTGCCAGCAGTCCCAAAGGACTAGCGGACTACAATGAGCAGTTCTTC	CASSPKGLADYNEQFF
medium-sized	TRBV6-4	TRBJ2-1	.	TGTGCCAGCAGTGCTCAGGACAGCTCCTACAATGAGCAGTTCTTC	CASSAQDSSYNEQFF
.	TRBV30	TRBJ2-1	TRBD2	TGTGCCTGGAGTGGGGGAGCGGGAATCTACAATGAGCAGTTCTTC	CAWSGGAGIYNEQFF
.	TRBV19	TRBJ1-1	TRBD1	TGTGCCAGTAGTAGGGACAGGGAGTCTGAAGCTTTCTTT	CASSRDRESEAFF
.	TRBV2	TRBJ2-5	.	TGTGCCAGCAGTGAAGCGGTCAGGGGAGAGACCCAGTACTTC	CASSEAVRGETQYF
.	TRBV6-5	TRBJ1-4	.	TGTGCCAGCAGAACACTCGGGGCCGCGGGGGAAAAACTGTTTTTT	CASRTLGAAGEKLFF
.	TRBV9	TRBJ2-7	TRBD2	TGTGCCAGCAGCCCTGGGACTAGGAACAACGAGCAGTACTTC	CASSPGTRNNEQYF
.	TRBV6-5	TRBJ1-5	.	TGTGCCAGCAGCGAGACAGCCTATAGCAATCAGCCCCAGCATTTT	CASSETAYSNQPQHF
.	TRBV7-2	TRBJ2-7	TRBD2	TGTGCCAGCAGCTTAGATTGGCAGCGGGAGCTTTACGAGCAGTACTTC	CASSLDWQRELYEQYF
.	TRBV2	TRBJ2-3	TRBD2	TGTGCCAGCAGTGACCAAGGACTAGCAACAGATACGCAGTATTTT	CASSDQGLATDTQYF
.	TRBV11-3	TRBJ2-3	.	TGTGCCAGCAGCTTCCGGGATCCAGATACGCAGTATTTT	CASSFRDPDTQYF
.	TRBV11-3	TRBJ2-1	TRBD1	TGTGCCAGCAGCCCCTCCGGGGGACAGGGGACCGATGAGCAGTTCTTC	CASSPSGGQGTDEQFF
.	TRBV28	TRBJ2-2	.	TGTGCCAGCAGCCCTCTCGGACAAGCGAACACCGGGGAGCTGTTTTTT	CASSPLGQANTGELFF
.	TRBV6-6	TRBJ2-1	TRBD2	TGTGCCAGCAGAATAGGGACTAGCCAACATGAGCAGTTCTTC	CASRIGTSQHEQFF
.	TRBV28	TRBJ2-5	.	TGTGCCAGCAAGAGGACACTACTTAGTTTGGAGACCCAGTACTTC	CASKRTLLSLETQYF
.	TRBV25-1	TRBJ2-3	.	TGTGCCAGCAGTGAACTTCCCACAGATACGCAGTATTTT	CASSELPTDTQYF